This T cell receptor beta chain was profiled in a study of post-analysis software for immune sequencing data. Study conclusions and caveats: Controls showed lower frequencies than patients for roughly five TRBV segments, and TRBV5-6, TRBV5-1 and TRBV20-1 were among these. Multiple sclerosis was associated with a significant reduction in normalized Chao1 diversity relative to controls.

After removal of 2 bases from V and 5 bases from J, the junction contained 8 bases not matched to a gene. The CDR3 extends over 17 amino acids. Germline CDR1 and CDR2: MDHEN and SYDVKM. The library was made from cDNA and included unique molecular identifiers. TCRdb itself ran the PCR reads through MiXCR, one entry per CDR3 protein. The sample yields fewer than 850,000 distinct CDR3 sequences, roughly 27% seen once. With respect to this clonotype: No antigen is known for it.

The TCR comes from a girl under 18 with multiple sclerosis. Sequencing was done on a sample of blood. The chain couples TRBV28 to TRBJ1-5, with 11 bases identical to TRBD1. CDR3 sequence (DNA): TGTGCCAGCAGTTTAGGGACAGGGGGGCGACGGGATCAGCCCCAGCATTTT. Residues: CASSLGTGGRRDQPQHF.